The clone carrying this TCR beta chain was observed a single time. Some clones are missing from TCRdb's copy, which holds only in-frame ones; the method was immunoSEQ multiplex PCR. The top ten hold roughly a fifth of the sample, which has 83,000 or so clones, about four fifths seen once. This sample was taken from a study of blood T cell repertoires in COVID-19. The wider study: The samples span acute and convalescent COVID-19 from the United States, Italy and Spain. PBMCs, B-cell-depleted T cells, or T cells provided the cDNA or gDNA that made up the material.

The sample comprised peripheral blood. The receptor's source is a human donor in a cohort sampled during active COVID-19.

The CDR3 reads CASSVIAGGVADTQYF. CDR3 nucleotides: TGTGCCAGCAGCGTCATAGCGGGGGGAGTCGCAGATACGCAGTATTTT. The rearrangement joins TRBV9 to TRBJ2-3; 10 positions agree with TRBD2. The CDR3 has 16 amino acids. Germline V lookup: CDR1 SGDLS, CDR2 YYNGEE. V lost 2 bases to trimming and J lost 4 bases; unmatched junction nucleotides: 7.